The entry below gives a single TCR beta chain sequence along with its context. This specimen comes from a study of T cells of healthy individuals. TCRdb reprocessed the 5' RACE reads with MiXCR, giving one entry per CDR3 protein. Found here are approximately 52,000 distinct CDR3 sequences, under 15% of them singletons; the top ten hold 16%. Trimming shortened V by 0 bases and J by 8 bases, and 12 bases separated the two germline ends. The CDR3 runs to 15 residues. From germline, CDR1 is SGHRS and CDR2 YFSETQ. The receptor was derived from a human donor in good health. The rearrangement uses TRBV5-1 and TRBJ1-6; D is perhaps TRBD1 (5 bases). The CDR3, as DNA: TGCGCCAGCAGCTTGGGATATAGGGGATATTCACCCCTCCACTTT. It codes for CASSLGYRGYSPLHF.